This T cell receptor beta chain is from a study of T-cell memory formation after mild COVID-19. V lost 5 bases, J lost 10 bases, and 5 bases lay in between. The CDR3 is 9 residues long. The germline CDR1 and CDR2 sequences are SGHVS and FNYEAQ. Concerning this clonotype: The antigen is unknown.

MiXCR was run by TCRdb on the 5' RACE reads, yielding one entry per CDR3 protein. The profile shows roughly 200,000 distinct CDR3 sequences, 16% of them singletons. Study findings and constraints: Mainly in CM and EM were contracting CD4+ clones; CD8+ were in EMRA.

The receptor comes from an adult woman who had mild COVID-19 (a few samples of this study predate the infection). Cell type and time point are not known. Specimen: PBMCs or a T cell subset sorted from them (not recorded which). The chain is built from TRBV7-6 and TRBJ2-5; unclear D gene. CDR3 sequence (DNA): TGTGCCAGCAGCGACCTCCAGTACTTC. It is translated as CASSDLQYF.